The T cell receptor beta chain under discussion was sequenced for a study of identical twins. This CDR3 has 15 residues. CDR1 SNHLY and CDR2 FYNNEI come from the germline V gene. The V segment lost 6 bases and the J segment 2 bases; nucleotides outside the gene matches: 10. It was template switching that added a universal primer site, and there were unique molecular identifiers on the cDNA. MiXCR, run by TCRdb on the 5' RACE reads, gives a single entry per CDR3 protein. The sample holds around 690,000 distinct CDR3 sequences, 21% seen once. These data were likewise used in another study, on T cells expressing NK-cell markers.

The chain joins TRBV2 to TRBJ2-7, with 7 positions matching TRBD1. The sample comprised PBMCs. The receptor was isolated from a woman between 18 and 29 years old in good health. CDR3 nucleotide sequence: TGTGCCAGCAGGGTTACAGGGGCCACAACCTACGAGCAGTACTTC. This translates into CASRVTGATTYEQYF. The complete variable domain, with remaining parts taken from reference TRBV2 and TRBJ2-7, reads EPEVTQTPSHQVTQMGQEVILRCVPISNHLYFYWYRQILGQKVEFLVSFYNNEISEKSEIFDDQFSVERPDGSNFTLKIRSTKLEDSAMYFCASRVTGATTYEQYFGPGTRLTVT.